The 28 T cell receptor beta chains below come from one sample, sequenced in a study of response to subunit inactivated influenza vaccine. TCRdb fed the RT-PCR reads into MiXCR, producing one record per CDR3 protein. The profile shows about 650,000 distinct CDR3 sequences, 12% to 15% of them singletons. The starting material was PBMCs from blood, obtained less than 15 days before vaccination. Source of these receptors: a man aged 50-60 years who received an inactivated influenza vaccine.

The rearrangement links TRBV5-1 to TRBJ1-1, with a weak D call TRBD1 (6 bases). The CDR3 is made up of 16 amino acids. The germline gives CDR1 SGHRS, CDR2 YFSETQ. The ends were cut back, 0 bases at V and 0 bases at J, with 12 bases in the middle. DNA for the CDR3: TGCGCCAGCAGCTTGGAGGGGGTTTTAATGAACACTGAAGCTTTCTTT. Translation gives CASSLEGVLMNTEAFF.

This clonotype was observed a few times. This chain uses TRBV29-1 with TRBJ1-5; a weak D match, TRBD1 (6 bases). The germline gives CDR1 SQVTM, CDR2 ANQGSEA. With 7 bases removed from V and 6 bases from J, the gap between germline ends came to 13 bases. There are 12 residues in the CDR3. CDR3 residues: CSGQDSGQPQHF. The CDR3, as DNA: TGCAGCGGACAGGATTCGGGTCAGCCCCAGCATTTT.

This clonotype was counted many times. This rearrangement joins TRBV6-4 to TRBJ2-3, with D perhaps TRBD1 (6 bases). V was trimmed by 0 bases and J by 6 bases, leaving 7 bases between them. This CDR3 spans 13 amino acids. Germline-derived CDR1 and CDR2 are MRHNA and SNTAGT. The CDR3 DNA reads TGTGCCAGCAGTGACTCGGGGGCGGATACGCAGTATTTT. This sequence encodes CASSDSGADTQYF.

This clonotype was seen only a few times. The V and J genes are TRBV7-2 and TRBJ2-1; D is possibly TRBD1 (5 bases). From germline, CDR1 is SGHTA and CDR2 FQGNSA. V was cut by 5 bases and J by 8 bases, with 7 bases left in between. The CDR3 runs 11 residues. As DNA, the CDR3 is TGTGCCAGCAGCCCAGGGTATGAGCAGTTCTTC. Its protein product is CASSPGYEQFF.

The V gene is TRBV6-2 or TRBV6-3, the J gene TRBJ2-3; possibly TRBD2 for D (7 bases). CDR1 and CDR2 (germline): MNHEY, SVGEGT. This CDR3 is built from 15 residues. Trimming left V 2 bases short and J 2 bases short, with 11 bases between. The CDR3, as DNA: TGTGCCAGCAGTTACATCGGGGGGCCCACAGATACGCAGTATTTT. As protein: CASSYIGGPTDTQYF.

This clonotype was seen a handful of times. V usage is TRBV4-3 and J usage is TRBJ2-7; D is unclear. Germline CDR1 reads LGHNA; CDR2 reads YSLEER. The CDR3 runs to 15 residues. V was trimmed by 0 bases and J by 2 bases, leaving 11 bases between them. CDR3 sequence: CASSQDSSSPYEQYF. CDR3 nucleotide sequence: TGCGCCAGCAGCCAAGATTCCAGTTCTCCCTACGAGCAGTACTTC.

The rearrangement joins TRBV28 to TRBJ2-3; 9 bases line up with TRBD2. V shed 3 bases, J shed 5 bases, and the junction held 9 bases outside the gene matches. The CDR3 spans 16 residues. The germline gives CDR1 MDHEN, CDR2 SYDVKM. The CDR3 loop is CASSFIIAGGRDTQYF. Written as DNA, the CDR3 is TGTGCCAGCAGTTTCATAATTGCGGGGGGGCGAGATACGCAGTATTTT.

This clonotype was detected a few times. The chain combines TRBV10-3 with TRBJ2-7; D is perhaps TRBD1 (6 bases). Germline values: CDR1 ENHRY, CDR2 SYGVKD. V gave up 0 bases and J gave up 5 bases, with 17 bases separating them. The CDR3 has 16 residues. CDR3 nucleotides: TGTGCCATCAGTGAGTCGAACAGGGTTTTGATCCACGAGCAGTACTTC. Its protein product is CAISESNRVLIHEQYF.

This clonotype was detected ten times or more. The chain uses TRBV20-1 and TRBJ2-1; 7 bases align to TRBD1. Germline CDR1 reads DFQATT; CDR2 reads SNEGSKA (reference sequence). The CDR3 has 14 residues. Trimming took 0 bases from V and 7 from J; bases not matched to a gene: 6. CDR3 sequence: CSARDPGQSNEQFF. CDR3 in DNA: TGCAGTGCTAGAGATCCGGGACAGTCTAATGAGCAGTTCTTC.

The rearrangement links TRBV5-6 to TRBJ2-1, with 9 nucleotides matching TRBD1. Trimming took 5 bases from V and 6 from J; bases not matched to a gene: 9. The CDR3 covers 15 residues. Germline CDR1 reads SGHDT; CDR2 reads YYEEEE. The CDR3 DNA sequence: TGTGCCAGCAGAAAACCGGGACAGGGATCCAATGAGCAGTTCTTC. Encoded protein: CASRKPGQGSNEQFF.

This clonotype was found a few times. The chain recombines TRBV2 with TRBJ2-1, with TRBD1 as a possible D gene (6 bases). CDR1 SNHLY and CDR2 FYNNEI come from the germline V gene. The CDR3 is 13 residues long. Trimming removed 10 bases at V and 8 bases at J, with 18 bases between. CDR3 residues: CAKGTKGTHEQFF. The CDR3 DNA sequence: TGTGCCAAAGGGACAAAAGGCACCCATGAGCAGTTCTTC.

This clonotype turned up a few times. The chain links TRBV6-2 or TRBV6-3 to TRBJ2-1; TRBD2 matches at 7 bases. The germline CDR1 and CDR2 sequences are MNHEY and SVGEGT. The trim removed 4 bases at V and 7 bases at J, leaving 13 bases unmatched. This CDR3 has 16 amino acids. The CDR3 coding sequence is TGTGCCAGCAGTTTAGCGGGCGGATTCGGGTTGAATGAGCAGTTCTTC. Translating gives CASSLAGGFGLNEQFF.

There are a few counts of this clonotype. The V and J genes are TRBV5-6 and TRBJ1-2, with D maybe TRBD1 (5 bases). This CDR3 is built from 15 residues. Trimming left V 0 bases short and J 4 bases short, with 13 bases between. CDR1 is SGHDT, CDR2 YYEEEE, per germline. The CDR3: CASSLDLAGSYGYTF. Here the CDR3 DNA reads TGTGCCAGCAGCTTGGATCTGGCAGGGAGCTATGGCTACACCTTC.

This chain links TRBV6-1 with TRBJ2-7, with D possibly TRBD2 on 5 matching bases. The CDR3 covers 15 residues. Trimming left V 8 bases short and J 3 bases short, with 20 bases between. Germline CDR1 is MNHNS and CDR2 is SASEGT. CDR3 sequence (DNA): TGTGCCAGCGGACTGGCGGGCTTAACTGGCTACGAGCAGTACTTC. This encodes CASGLAGLTGYEQYF.

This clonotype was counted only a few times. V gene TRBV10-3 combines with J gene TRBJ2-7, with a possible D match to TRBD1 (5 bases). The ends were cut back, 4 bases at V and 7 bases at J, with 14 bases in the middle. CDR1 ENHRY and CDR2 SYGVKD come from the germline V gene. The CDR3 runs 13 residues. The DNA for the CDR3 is TGTGCCATCAGTGCGGAGACAGTGATTGAGCAGTACTTC. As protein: CAISAETVIEQYF.

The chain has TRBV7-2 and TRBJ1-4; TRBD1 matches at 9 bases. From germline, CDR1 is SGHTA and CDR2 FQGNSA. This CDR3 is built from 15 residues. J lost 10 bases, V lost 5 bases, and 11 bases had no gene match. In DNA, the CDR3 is TGTGCCAGCAGCCCCAAGACAGGGGGATCCGGAAAACTGTTTTTT. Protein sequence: CASSPKTGGSGKLFF.

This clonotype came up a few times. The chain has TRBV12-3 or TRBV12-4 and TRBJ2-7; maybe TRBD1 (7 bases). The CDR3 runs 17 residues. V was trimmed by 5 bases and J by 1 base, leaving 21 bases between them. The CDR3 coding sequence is TGTGCCAGCAGTATTAGTTCTGGCAGGGGGGCGTCCTACGAGCAGTACTTC. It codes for CASSISSGRGASYEQYF.

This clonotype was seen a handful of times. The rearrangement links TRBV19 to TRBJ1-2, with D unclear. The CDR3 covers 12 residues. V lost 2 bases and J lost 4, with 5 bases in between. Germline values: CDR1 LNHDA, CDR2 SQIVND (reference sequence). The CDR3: CASSITSYGYTF. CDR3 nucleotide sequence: TGTGCCAGTAGTATAACGAGCTATGGCTACACCTTC.

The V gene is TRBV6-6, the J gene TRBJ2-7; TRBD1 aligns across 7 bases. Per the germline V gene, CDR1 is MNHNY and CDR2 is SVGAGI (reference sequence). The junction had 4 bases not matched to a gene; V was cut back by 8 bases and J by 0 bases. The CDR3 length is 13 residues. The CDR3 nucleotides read TGTGCCAGCTGCCCAGGGGGCTCCTACGAGCAGTACTTC. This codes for CASCPGGSYEQYF.

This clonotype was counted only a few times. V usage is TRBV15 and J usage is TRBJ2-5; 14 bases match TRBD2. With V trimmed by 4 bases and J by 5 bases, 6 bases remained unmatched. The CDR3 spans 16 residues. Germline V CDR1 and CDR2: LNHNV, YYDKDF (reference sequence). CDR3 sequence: CATSKGLAGARETQYF. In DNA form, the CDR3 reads TGTGCCACCAGCAAGGGACTAGCGGGAGCCCGGGAGACCCAGTACTTC.

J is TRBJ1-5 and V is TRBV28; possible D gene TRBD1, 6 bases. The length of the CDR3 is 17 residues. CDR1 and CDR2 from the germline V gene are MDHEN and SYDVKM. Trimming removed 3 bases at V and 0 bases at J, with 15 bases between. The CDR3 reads CASSFQGPYYSNQPQHF. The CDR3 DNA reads TGTGCCAGCAGTTTTCAGGGGCCCTATTATAGCAATCAGCCCCAGCATTTT.

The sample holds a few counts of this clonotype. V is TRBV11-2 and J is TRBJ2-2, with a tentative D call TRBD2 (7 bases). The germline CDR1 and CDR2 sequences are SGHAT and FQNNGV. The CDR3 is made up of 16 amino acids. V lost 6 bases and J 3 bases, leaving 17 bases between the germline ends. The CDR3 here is CASRPKGGEDTGELFF. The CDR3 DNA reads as TGTGCCAGCAGGCCTAAGGGGGGGGAAGACACCGGGGAGCTGTTTTTT.

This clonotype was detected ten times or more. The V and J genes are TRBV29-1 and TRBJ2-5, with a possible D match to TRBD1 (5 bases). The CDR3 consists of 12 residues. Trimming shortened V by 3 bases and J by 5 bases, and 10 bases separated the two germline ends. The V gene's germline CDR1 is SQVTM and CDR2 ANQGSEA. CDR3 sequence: CSVDAGLETQYF. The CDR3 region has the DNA TGCAGCGTTGATGCAGGGCTGGAGACCCAGTACTTC.

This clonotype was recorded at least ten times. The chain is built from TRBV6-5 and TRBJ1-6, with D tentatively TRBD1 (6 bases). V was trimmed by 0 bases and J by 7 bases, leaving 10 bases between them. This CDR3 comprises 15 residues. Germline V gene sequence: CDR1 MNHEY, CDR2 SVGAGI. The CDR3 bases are TGTGCCAGCAGTTACTCGAACAGGGTGAATTCACCCCTCCACTTT. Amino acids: CASSYSNRVNSPLHF.

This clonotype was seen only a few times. As DNA, the CDR3 is TGCAGTGCTAGAAGACCGGGACAGGGTATAGGTGAGCAGTTCTTC. Translating gives CSARRPGQGIGEQFF. This sequence joins TRBV20-1 and TRBJ2-1; 9 bases are shared with TRBD1. Germline V gene lookup returns CDR1 DFQATT and CDR2 SNEGSKA (reference sequence). The CDR3 sequence is 15 residues long. With 2 bases clipped from V and 9 bases from J, the junction kept 11 bases outside the gene matches.

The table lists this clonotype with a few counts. The CDR3, as DNA: TGCAGCGTTCATAGGGAGGTTTACAATGAGCAGTTCTTC. It codes for CSVHREVYNEQFF. The rearrangement joins TRBV29-1 to TRBJ2-1, with D perhaps matching TRBD2 (6 bases). Looked up from germline, CDR1 is SQVTM and CDR2 is ANQGSEA. This CDR3 has 13 amino acids. Trimming cost V 5 bases and J 4 bases, with 12 bases left between them.

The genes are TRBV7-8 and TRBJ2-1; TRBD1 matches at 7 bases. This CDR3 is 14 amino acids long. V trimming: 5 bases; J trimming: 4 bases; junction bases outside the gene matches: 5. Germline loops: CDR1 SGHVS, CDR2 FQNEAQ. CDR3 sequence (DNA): TGTGCCAGCAGCACCAGACAGGGTTACAATGAGCAGTTCTTC. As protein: CASSTRQGYNEQFF.

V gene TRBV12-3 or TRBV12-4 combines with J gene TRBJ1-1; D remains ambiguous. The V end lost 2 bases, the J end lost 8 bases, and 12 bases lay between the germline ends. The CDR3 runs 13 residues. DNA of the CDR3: TGTGCCAGCAGTTTACAGTACGCGGTAGAAGCTTTCTTT. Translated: CASSLQYAVEAFF.